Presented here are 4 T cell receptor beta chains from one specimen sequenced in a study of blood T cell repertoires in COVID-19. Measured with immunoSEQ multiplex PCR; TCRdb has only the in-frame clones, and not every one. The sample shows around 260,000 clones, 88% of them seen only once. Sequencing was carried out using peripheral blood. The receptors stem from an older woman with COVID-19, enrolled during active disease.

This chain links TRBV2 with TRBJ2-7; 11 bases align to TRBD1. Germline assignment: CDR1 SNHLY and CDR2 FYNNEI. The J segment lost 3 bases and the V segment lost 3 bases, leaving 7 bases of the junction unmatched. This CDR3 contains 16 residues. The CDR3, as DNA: TGTGCCAGCAGTGAGGGACAGGGGGTTTTTAGCTACGAGCAGTACTTC. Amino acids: CASSEGQGVFSYEQYF. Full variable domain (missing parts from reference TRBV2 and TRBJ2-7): EPEVTQTPSHQVTQMGQEVILRCVPISNHLYFYWYRQILGQKVEFLVSFYNNEISEKSEIFDDQFSVERPDGSNFTLKIRSTKLEDSAMYFCASSEGQGVFSYEQYFGPGTRLTVT.

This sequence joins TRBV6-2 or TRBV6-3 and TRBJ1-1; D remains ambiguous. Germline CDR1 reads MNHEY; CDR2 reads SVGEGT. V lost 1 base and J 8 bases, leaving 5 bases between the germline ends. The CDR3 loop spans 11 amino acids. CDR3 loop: CASSYWPEAFF. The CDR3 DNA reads TGTGCCAGCAGTTACTGGCCAGAAGCTTTCTTT.

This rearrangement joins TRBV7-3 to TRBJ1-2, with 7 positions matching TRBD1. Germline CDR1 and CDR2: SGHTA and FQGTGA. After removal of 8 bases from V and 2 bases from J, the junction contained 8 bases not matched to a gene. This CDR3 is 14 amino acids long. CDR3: CASSLAGGNYGYTF. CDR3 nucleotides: TGTGCCAGCTCGTTGGCAGGGGGGAACTATGGCTACACCTTC.

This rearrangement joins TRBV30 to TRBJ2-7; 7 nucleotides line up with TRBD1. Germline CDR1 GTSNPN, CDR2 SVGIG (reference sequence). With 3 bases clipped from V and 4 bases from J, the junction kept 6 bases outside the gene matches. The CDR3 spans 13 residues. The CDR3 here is CAWSDDRVYEQYF. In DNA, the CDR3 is TGTGCCTGGAGCGATGACAGGGTTTACGAGCAGTACTTC.